This T cell receptor (beta chain) originates from a study of blood T cell repertoires in COVID-19. Overall study context: The study drew acute and convalescent COVID-19 samples from the United States, Italy and Spain. T cells, B-cell-depleted T cells, or PBMCs provided the cDNA or gDNA that served as material.

In this sample, this clone turned up a few times. Profiled with immunoSEQ multiplex PCR; TCRdb holds only in-frame clones, not every one. This table has some 120,000 clones, roughly 80% appearing once. The germline gives CDR1 GTSNPN, CDR2 SVGIG (reference sequence). The ends were cut back, 2 bases at V and 1 base at J, with 11 bases in the middle. This CDR3 spans 15 amino acids. V and J are TRBV30 and TRBJ1-4; no definite D call. This TCR came from a woman in her sixties with acute or convalescent COVID-19. The sample was peripheral blood. CDR3 nucleotide sequence: TGTGCCTGGAGTCCCCGGCGGGGAACTAATGAAAAACTGTTTTTT. Protein: CAWSPRRGTNEKLFF.